Each of the 25 T cell receptor beta chains below was sequenced from the same sample in a study of blood T cell repertoires in COVID-19. Method: immunoSEQ multiplex PCR; TCRdb's copy keeps in-frame clones and lacks some. The sample includes 70,000 to 85,000 clones, approximately 91% of them seen just once. Sequences were obtained from peripheral blood. The receptors originated from a man aged 70 or older with active or convalescent COVID-19.

The chain has TRBV2 and TRBJ2-7, with 10 bases matching TRBD1. After removal of 6 bases from V and 3 bases from J, the junction contained 5 bases not matched to a gene. Germline-derived CDR1 and CDR2 are SNHLY and FYNNEI. CDR3 length: 14 residues. The CDR3 sequence is CASRGTGVFYEQYF. CDR3 bases: TGTGCCAGCAGGGGGACAGGGGTATTCTACGAGCAGTACTTC. The full variable domain, completed using reference TRBV2 and TRBJ2-7, is EPEVTQTPSHQVTQMGQEVILRCVPISNHLYFYWYRQILGQKVEFLVSFYNNEISEKSEIFDDQFSVERPDGSNFTLKIRSTKLEDSAMYFCASRGTGVFYEQYFGPGTRLTVT.

The chain carries TRBV6-5 and TRBJ1-5, with D uncertain. The CDR3 has 15 residues. Looked up from germline, CDR1 is MNHEY and CDR2 is SVGAGI. V was pared by 7 bases and J by 2 bases, with 15 bases between. CDR3 in amino acids: CASNKLPQGNQPQHF. DNA for the CDR3: TGTGCCAGCAACAAGTTACCCCAGGGCAATCAGCCCCAGCATTTT.

V usage is TRBV11-3 and J usage is TRBJ2-1, with 7 bases matching TRBD2. CDR1 is SGHNT, CDR2 YENEEA, per germline. V was clipped by 1 base and J by 8 bases; unmatched bases: 11. This CDR3 is built from 16 residues. The CDR3 DNA reads TGTGCCAGCAGCTTAGGGGGGAGGGCCGGTGTCGATGAGCAGTTCTTC. Translation gives CASSLGGRAGVDEQFF.

V and J are TRBV7-3 and TRBJ2-2, with 8 bases fitting TRBD2. V dropped 3 bases and J dropped 6; count of bases not matched to a gene: 9. The V gene's germline CDR1 is SGHTA and CDR2 FQGTGA. CDR3 length equals 16 residues. The CDR3 reads CASSLFAAGGPGELFF. CDR3 DNA sequence: TGTGCCAGCAGCTTGTTTGCGGCGGGGGGTCCCGGGGAGCTGTTTTTT.

This clone has only one observation. The chain carries TRBV18 and TRBJ2-7; D remains unclear. V was cut by 3 bases and J by 5 bases, with 5 bases left in between. Germline-derived CDR1 and CDR2 are KGHSH and LQKENI. This CDR3 has 11 amino acids. CDR3 in DNA: TGTGCCAGCTCACCGAACAACGAGCAGTACTTC. Residues: CASSPNNEQYF. Full variable domain (missing parts from reference TRBV18 and TRBJ2-7): NAGVMQNPRHLVRRRGQEARLRCSPMKGHSHVYWYRQLPEEGLKFMVYLQKENIIDESGMPKERFSAEFPKEGPSILRIQQVVRGDSAAYFCASSPNNEQYFGPGTRLTVT.

This chain connects TRBV30 to TRBJ1-2; a possible D gene is TRBD1 (6 bases). V was trimmed by 3 bases and J by 6 bases, leaving 14 bases between them. There are 13 residues in the CDR3. Looked up from germline, CDR1 is GTSNPN and CDR2 is SVGIG (reference sequence). This chain's CDR3 is CAWSSSQGHGYTF. The CDR3 DNA sequence: TGTGCCTGGAGCTCATCTCAGGGGCATGGCTACACCTTC.

The chain is built from TRBV29-1 and TRBJ2-5; weak D call: TRBD1 (6 bases). Germline loops: CDR1 SQVTM, CDR2 ANQGSEA. Deletions cut 8 bases from V and 5 bases from J, with 12 bases between. The length of the CDR3 is 11 residues. This CDR3 is CSHREGETQYF. DNA for the CDR3: TGCAGCCACAGGGAAGGGGAGACCCAGTACTTC.

The chain employs TRBV19 and TRBJ2-7, with 8 bases identical to TRBD1. This CDR3 has 16 amino acids. J gave up 0 bases and V 5 bases, and 9 bases lay outside the gene matches. Germline lookup yields CDR1 LNHDA and CDR2 SQIVND (reference sequence). The CDR3 loop is CASSPTGERGSYEQYF. DNA for the CDR3: TGTGCCAGTAGTCCGACAGGGGAGAGGGGCTCCTACGAGCAGTACTTC.

V usage is TRBV5-1 and J usage is TRBJ2-7; a possible D gene is TRBD2 (5 bases). Germline V lookup: CDR1 SGHRS, CDR2 YFSETQ. Trimming removed 1 base at V and 2 bases at J, with 13 bases between. This CDR3 has 15 residues. In DNA form, the CDR3 reads TGCGCCAGCAGCTTGTTTCTGGGGAGTACCTACGAGCAGTACTTC. Protein sequence: CASSLFLGSTYEQYF.

V usage is TRBV19 and J usage is TRBJ1-1, with D possibly matching TRBD1 (5 bases). The CDR3 totals 14 residues. V was clipped by 4 bases and J by 11 bases, with 20 bases between them. The V gene's germline CDR1 is LNHDA and CDR2 SQIVND (reference sequence). This chain's CDR3 is CASSNRDSLNRAFF. The CDR3 nucleotides are TGTGCCAGTAGTAACCGGGACTCACTAAATAGGGCTTTCTTT.

The V call is TRBV7-9, the J call TRBJ1-2; D perhaps matches TRBD1 (6 bases). Germline V gene sequence: CDR1 SEHNR, CDR2 FQNEAQ (reference sequence). The CDR3 length is 14 residues. V was trimmed by 1 base and J by 8 bases, leaving 14 bases between them. As DNA, the CDR3 is TGTGCCAGCAGCTTAGGAGAGGGCCAGGGGGGCTACACCTTC. Amino acids: CASSLGEGQGGYTF.

The chain recombines TRBV27 with TRBJ1-2, with 9 bases fitting TRBD1. Looked up from germline, CDR1 is MNHEY and CDR2 is SMNVEV (reference sequence). V lost 6 bases and J lost 4; bases outside the gene matches: 3. The CDR3 totals 13 residues. CDR3 protein: CASSPTGGYGYTF. The CDR3 nucleotides are TGTGCCAGCAGCCCGACAGGGGGCTATGGCTACACCTTC.

This clone was seen more than once but under ten times. The chain carries TRBV7-2 and TRBJ1-2; a possible D gene is TRBD1 (6 bases). Per the germline V gene, CDR1 is SGHTA and CDR2 is FQGNSA. V was shortened by 5 bases and J by 4 bases, with 17 bases between the two germline ends. This CDR3 region has 15 residues. The DNA of the CDR3 is TGTGCCAGCAGCATCACCCAGGGGTGGAGCTATGGCTACACCTTC. Its translation: CASSITQGWSYGYTF.

This chain uses TRBV11-2 with TRBJ2-1; no definite D call. Trimming left V 1 base short and J 0 bases short, with 10 bases between. The CDR3 sequence is 16 residues long. Germline V gene sequence: CDR1 SGHAT, CDR2 FQNNGV. CDR3 coding DNA: TGTGCCAGCAGCTTAGGGAGCAGCCCCTCCTACAATGAGCAGTTCTTC. This translates into CASSLGSSPSYNEQFF.

This clone appeared once. The J gene is TRBJ1-6, the V gene TRBV6-5, with D perhaps matching TRBD1 (6 bases). V lost 7 bases and J 7 bases, leaving 17 bases between the germline ends. The V gene's germline CDR1 is MNHEY and CDR2 SVGAGI. The CDR3 spans 15 residues. The CDR3 region has the DNA TGTGCCAGCACCCGAAGGGGGGGCGCGAATTCACCCCTCCACTTT. It yields the protein CASTRRGGANSPLHF.

The chain combines TRBV2 with TRBJ1-2, with 7 nucleotides matching TRBD1. The CDR3 is 11 amino acids. With 11 bases clipped from V and 6 bases from J, the junction kept 6 bases outside the gene matches. Germline lookup yields CDR1 SNHLY and CDR2 FYNNEI. Here the CDR3 reads CAQGGQDGYTF. The CDR3 coding sequence is TGTGCCCAGGGGGGTCAGGATGGCTACACCTTC.

The chain combines TRBV19 with TRBJ2-7, with D possibly TRBD1 on 5 matching bases. Looked up from germline, CDR1 is LNHDA and CDR2 is SQIVND (reference sequence). The CDR3 consists of 13 residues. The germline V and J ends were trimmed by 4 bases and 2 bases, with 9 bases remaining between them. The CDR3 reads CASSNQGTYEQYF. The CDR3 DNA reads TGTGCCAGTAGTAACCAGGGTACCTACGAGCAGTACTTC.

As DNA, the CDR3 is TGTGCCAGCTCCCCTGGGCCCGTGGAGCGGGGCGAGCAGTACTTC. Protein sequence: CASSPGPVERGEQYF. This chain links TRBV11-3 with TRBJ2-7; 7 nucleotides align to TRBD2. CDR3 size: 15 residues. The germline CDR1 and CDR2 sequences are SGHNT and YENEEA. The V gene end was trimmed by 8 bases and the J gene end by 6 bases; junction bases not matched to a gene: 16.

The CDR3 DNA follows: TGTGCCAGCAGATCACCGGGGGGCACAGATACGCAGTATTTT. Protein: CASRSPGGTDTQYF. The rearrangement uses TRBV6-5 and TRBJ2-3; D is perhaps TRBD2 (6 bases). Germline CDR1 MNHEY, CDR2 SVGAGI. V was shortened by 6 bases and J by 1 base, with 11 bases between the two germline ends. The CDR3 runs 14 residues.

The chain is built from TRBV7-9 and TRBJ1-1; D may be TRBD1 (6 bases). Germline V CDR1 and CDR2: SEHNR, FQNEAQ (reference sequence). V was shortened by 5 bases and J by 11 bases, with 18 bases between the two germline ends. CDR3 size: 13 residues. The CDR3 nucleotides are TGTGCCAGCAGCCTTGCGGGGGGCATAAGGGCTTTCTTT. This encodes CASSLAGGIRAFF.

The chain links TRBV6-6 to TRBJ1-5; TRBD1 matches 8 bases. CDR1 and CDR2 (germline): MNHNY, SVGAGI (reference sequence). The CDR3 contains 15 residues. V lost 5 bases and J lost 0; bases outside the gene matches: 3. The CDR3 DNA reads TGTGCCAGCAGTCGCGGGACAGGTAGCAATCAGCCCCAGCATTTT. Protein sequence: CASSRGTGSNQPQHF.

The chain joins TRBV25-1 to TRBJ1-2; no clear D. V was trimmed by 1 base and J by 4 bases, leaving 19 bases between them. Looked up from germline, CDR1 is MGHDK and CDR2 is SYGVNS. The CDR3 has 17 amino acids. Here the CDR3 DNA reads TGTGCCAGCAGTGAATCCGCCTTTGGCCTTCATGGCTATGGCTACACCTTC. It translates to CASSESAFGLHGYGYTF.

This clone turned up a few times. The chain has TRBV3-1 (or the pseudogene TRBV3-2) and TRBJ2-7; no clear D gene. The germline V gene has CDR1 LGHDT and CDR2 YNNKEL (reference sequence). This CDR3 has 14 residues. V was shortened by 0 bases and J by 2 bases, with 8 bases between the two germline ends. CDR3 DNA: TGTGCCAGCAGCCAAGATATGACAACCTACGAGCAGTACTTC. Amino acids: CASSQDMTTYEQYF.

CDR3 DNA sequence: TGTGCCAGCAGAGGACAGCGGAACACTGAAGCTTTCTTT. Translated, it gives CASRGQRNTEAFF. This chain connects TRBV2 to TRBJ1-1; a possible D gene is TRBD1 (6 bases). There are 13 residues in the CDR3. In germline, CDR1 is SNHLY, CDR2 FYNNEI. V lost 6 bases, J lost 1 base, and 9 bases lay in between.

The rearrangement links TRBV15 to TRBJ2-7; TRBD1 matches at 7 bases. Germline lookup yields CDR1 LNHNV and CDR2 YYDKDF (reference sequence). The CDR3 runs to 14 residues. V shed 3 bases, J shed 2 bases, and the junction held 4 bases outside the gene matches. CDR3 loop: CATSSRQGTYEQYF. For the CDR3, the DNA is TGTGCCACCAGCAGTCGACAGGGCACCTACGAGCAGTACTTC.